The clone carrying this T cell receptor beta chain came up many times. Its antigen remains unknown. Time point given: sample taken at primary tumor resection. The cohort: approximately 66 early-stage, untreated non-small cell lung cancer patients. This sample is part of a study of spatial heterogeneity in lung cancer. Study findings and constraints: Within tumors, counts of expanded alpha and beta TCRs tracked tumor mutation counts.

TCRdb reprocessed the 5' RACE reads via MiXCR and lists one record per CDR3 protein. This sample has more than 10,000 distinct CDR3 sequences, with approximately 5% found just once. The CDR3 consists of 16 residues. Germline V gene data show CDR1 as MNHEY and CDR2 as SVGEGT. V shed 8 bases, J shed 2 bases, and the junction held 14 bases outside the gene matches. The J gene is TRBJ1-1, the V gene TRBV6-2 or TRBV6-3; 7 bases are shared with TRBD1. This receptor was obtained from a male donor with early-stage non-small cell lung cancer. The sample here was lung tumor tissue, taken at surgery. CDR3 protein: CASLSINRGPNTEAFF. In DNA, the CDR3 is TGTGCCAGCCTTTCGATAAACAGGGGACCCAACACTGAAGCTTTCTTT.